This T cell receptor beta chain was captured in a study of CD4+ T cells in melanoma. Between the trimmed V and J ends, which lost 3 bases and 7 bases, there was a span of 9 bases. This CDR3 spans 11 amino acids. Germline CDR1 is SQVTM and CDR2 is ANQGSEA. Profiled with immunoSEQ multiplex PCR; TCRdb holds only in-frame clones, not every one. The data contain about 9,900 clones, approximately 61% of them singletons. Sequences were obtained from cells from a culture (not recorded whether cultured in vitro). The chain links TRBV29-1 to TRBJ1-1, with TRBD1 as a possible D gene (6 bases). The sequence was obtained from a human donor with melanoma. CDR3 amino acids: CSVDTGIEAFF. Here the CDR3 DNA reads TGCAGCGTTGATACAGGGATTGAAGCTTTCTTT.